A selection of T cell receptor beta chains follows, all from one sample in a study of T cell changes during pregnancy in multiple sclerosis. The table came from immunoSEQ multiplex PCR; TCRdb's copy has only in-frame clones and leaves some out. The sample has roughly 42,000 clones, about 89% seen once. The specimen comprised CD4+ T cells from peripheral blood mononuclear cells, sampled in the first trimester of pregnancy. The source of these receptors is a female donor with multiple sclerosis, enrolled in a pregnancy study. CDR3s include the opening cysteine and the closing phenylalanine or tryptophan. A D gene is named only where the DNA matches it firmly. Not all rows give a size; the values are once, few, many and, for expanded clones, a class.

- | TRBJ2-3 | - | TRBV4-2 | TGTGCCAGCAGCCAGAGGTTCTCAGATACGCAGTATTTT | CASSQRFSDTQYF
once | TRBJ1-1 | TRBD1 | TRBV10-3 | TGTGCTGGAGGGGACAGGTCGAACACTGAAGCTTTCTTT | CAGGDRSNTEAFF
- | TRBJ1-2 | - | TRBV5-1 | TGCGCCAGCAGCTCAGAGGCTAACTATGGCTACACCTTC | CASSSEANYGYTF
- | TRBJ2-7 | TRBD1 | TRBV5-6 | TGTGCCAGCAGCTTAGGACAGGACCTCTACGAGCAGTACTTC | CASSLGQDLYEQYF
- | TRBJ1-2 | TRBD1 | TRBV28 | TGTGCCAGCCTCGGACAGGGAAATGGCTACACCTTC | CASLGQGNGYTF
- | TRBJ2-7 | - | TRBV11-3 | TGTGCCAGCAGCCCTTACAGGGCCCAACCCTACGAGCAGTACTTC | CASSPYRAQPYEQYF
- | TRBJ2-1 | - | TRBV6-5 | TGTGCCAGCAGATCGCGGCGTCTAGCAATAAATGAGCAGTTCTTC | CASRSRRLAINEQFF
once | TRBJ2-6 | - | TRBV19 | TGTGCCAGTAGTACAACAGGCTCTGGGGCCAACGTCCTGACTTTC | CASSTTGSGANVLTF
- | TRBJ2-4 | TRBD2 | TRBV2 | TGTGCCAGCAGTGGATTGGGACTAGCTTTCAATCAGTACTTC | CASSGLGLAFNQYF
- | TRBJ1-1 | - | TRBV18 | TGTGCCAGCTCACCGTCGGCTAGGAACACTGAAGCTTTCTTT | CASSPSARNTEAFF
- | TRBJ2-7 | TRBD2 | TRBV11-2 | TGTGCCAGCAGCTTAGTAGCGGGAGTTCGCTACGAGCAGTACTTC | CASSLVAGVRYEQYF
- | TRBJ1-3 | - | TRBV7-2 | TGTGCCAGCAGCTTAGTGGGCAGTCAACCCTCTGGAAACACCATATATTTT | CASSLVGSQPSGNTIYF
- | TRBJ2-7 | TRBD1 | TRBV5-1 | TGCGCCAGCAGCCAGGGGACAGGGTTTTCGTACGAGCAGTACTTC | CASSQGTGFSYEQYF
- | TRBJ1-1 | TRBD1 | TRBV6-1 | TGTGCCAGCAGGTCTGGACAGGGTTTGAACACTGAAGCTTTCTTT | CASRSGQGLNTEAFF
- | TRBJ1-1 | TRBD1 | TRBV19 | TGTGCCAGTAGTAGGGACAGTCTGAACACTGAAGCTTTCTTT | CASSRDSLNTEAFF
- | TRBJ2-5 | TRBD1 | TRBV2 | TGTGCCAGCAGTCGGGACAGGGGTAAAGAGACCCAGTACTTC | CASSRDRGKETQYF
- | TRBJ2-7 | TRBD2 | TRBV11-2 | TGTGCCAGCAGCTCCGGCCAACTAGCGGAGAGTCTCTCCTACGAGCAGTACTTC | CASSSGQLAESLSYEQYF
- | TRBJ2-6 | TRBD2 | TRBV15 | TGTGCCACCAGCAGAGCGGGAGGGACTAGGTCGTGGGGGGCCAACGTCCTGACTTTC | CATSRAGGTRSWGANVLTF
once | TRBJ2-2 | TRBD1 | TRBV2 | TGTGCCAGCAGGCCCCTGGGGACAGGGGACACCGGGGAGCTGTTTTTT | CASRPLGTGDTGELFF
- | TRBJ1-1 | - | TRBV11-2 | TGTGCCAGCAGCTACGGACACTCGAACACTGAAGCTTTCTTT | CASSYGHSNTEAFF
- | TRBJ2-5 | TRBD1 | TRBV5-4 | TGTGCCAGCAGCTTGACAGGGGGCGCGGAGACCCAGTACTTC | CASSLTGGAETQYF
- | TRBJ1-1 | TRBD1 | TRBV29-1 | TGCAGCGCCAACAGGGGAGGGAACACTGAAGCTTTCTTT | CSANRGGNTEAFF
- | TRBJ1-1 | - | TRBV4-3 | TGCGCCAGCAGCCAAGAGATCGGGATGGCGGAAGCTTTCTTT | CASSQEIGMAEAFF
- | TRBJ2-3 | TRBD2 | TRBV5-1 | TGCGCCAGCAGCTTGGTGATACAACCGAGCGGGAGTACAGATACGCAGTATTTT | CASSLVIQPSGSTDTQYF
- | TRBJ2-5 | - | TRBV9 | TGTGCCAGCAGCGTAGAACCGGAGGACGTGACCCAGTACTTC | CASSVEPEDVTQYF
- | TRBJ1-5 | TRBD1 | TRBV7-2 | TGTGCCAGCAGCCGATCGGGACAGGTCGGGCAGCCCCAGCATTTT | CASSRSGQVGQPQHF
- | TRBJ2-5 | - | TRBV7-9 | TGTGCCAGCAGCCGAAGTAACACGGACCCGGGGCAGTACTTC | CASSRSNTDPGQYF
- | TRBJ2-5 | TRBD1 | TRBV30 | TGTGCCTGGAGTCCGAACAGGGGGCGAGAGACCCAGTACTTC | CAWSPNRGRETQYF
- | TRBJ2-7 | - | TRBV5-1 | TGCGCCAGCAGCTTGGGTGCAGGGACCTACGAGCAGTACTTC | CASSLGAGTYEQYF
- | TRBJ2-1 | TRBD2 | TRBV29-1 | TGCAGCCCCCGGGTTGGGGAGGGCCGCTTGTACAATGAGCAGTTCTTC | CSPRVGEGRLYNEQFF
- | TRBJ2-1 | TRBD2 | TRBV13 | TGTGCCAGCAGCTTAGATCGGTGGACTAGCGGGATGGATGAGCAGTTCTTC | CASSLDRWTSGMDEQFF
- | TRBJ2-7 | TRBD1 | TRBV6-5 | TGTGCCAGCAGTTACTCGTGGACAGGGACTTACGAGCAGTACTTC | CASSYSWTGTYEQYF
few | TRBJ1-1 | - | TRBV19 | TGTGCCAGTAGTTCCGACAGGTTGAACACTGAAGCTTTCTTT | CASSSDRLNTEAFF
- | TRBJ2-7 | TRBD1 | TRBV27 | TGTGCCAGCAGTTTGACAGGGGGCGCCCCCTACGAGCAGTACTTC | CASSLTGGAPYEQYF
- | TRBJ2-2 | TRBD2 | TRBV29-1 | TGCAGCTTTAGGGGACTAGTGGGCGCCGGGGAGCTGTTTTTT | CSFRGLVGAGELFF
- | TRBJ2-7 | - | TRBV29-1 | TGCAGCGGGGGGGACCTGGCCTACGAGCAGTACTTC | CSGGDLAYEQYF
- | TRBJ2-1 | TRBD1 | TRBV19 | TGTGCCAGTAGTATCAGGGCCAGGGGGCTTTACAATGAGCAGTTCTTC | CASSIRARGLYNEQFF
- | TRBJ1-1 | TRBD1 | TRBV5-4 | TGTGCCAGCAGCGGCCGGGACAGGGGCGGGACTGAAGCTTTCTTT | CASSGRDRGGTEAFF
- | TRBJ2-1 | TRBD2 | TRBV10-3 | TGTGCCATCAGTGAGTCGATAACTAGCGGTGACAATGAGCAGTTCTTC | CAISESITSGDNEQFF
few | TRBJ1-5 | - | TRBV7-2 | TGTGCCAGCGGCAGGGGTACCAATCAGCCCCAGCATTTT | CASGRGTNQPQHF
once | TRBJ2-7 | TRBD2 | TRBV7-2 | TGTGCCAGCAGTGCTACTAGCGGGAGGACTAGGCCTTGGGACGAGCAGTACTTC | CASSATSGRTRPWDEQYF
- | TRBJ2-2 | TRBD2 | TRBV9 | TGTGCCAGCAGCATTTCCGGGACTACCTACACCGGGGAGCTGTTTTTT | CASSISGTTYTGELFF
- | TRBJ1-3 | - | TRBV6-6 | TGTGCCAGCAGTTACTCGGAGAACACCATATATTTT | CASSYSENTIYF